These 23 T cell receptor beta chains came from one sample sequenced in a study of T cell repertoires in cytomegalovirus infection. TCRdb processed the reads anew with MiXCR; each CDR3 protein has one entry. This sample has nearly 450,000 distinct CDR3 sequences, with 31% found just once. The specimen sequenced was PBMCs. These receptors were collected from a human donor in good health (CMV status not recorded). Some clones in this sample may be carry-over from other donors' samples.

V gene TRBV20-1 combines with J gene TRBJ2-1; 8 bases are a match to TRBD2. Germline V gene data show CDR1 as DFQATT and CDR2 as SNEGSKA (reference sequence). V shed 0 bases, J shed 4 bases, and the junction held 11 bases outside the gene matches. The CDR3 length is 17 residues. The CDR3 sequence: CSARDGLRGGPYNEQFF. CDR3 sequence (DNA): TGCAGTGCTAGAGATGGGTTACGGGGGGGGCCTTACAATGAGCAGTTCTTC.

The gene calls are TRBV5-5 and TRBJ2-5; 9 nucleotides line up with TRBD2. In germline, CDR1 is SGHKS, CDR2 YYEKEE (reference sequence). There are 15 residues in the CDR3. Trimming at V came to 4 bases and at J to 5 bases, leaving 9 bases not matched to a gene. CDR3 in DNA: TGTGCCAGCAGCCCCGGGACTAGCTCCCGGGAGACCCAGTACTTC. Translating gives CASSPGTSSRETQYF.

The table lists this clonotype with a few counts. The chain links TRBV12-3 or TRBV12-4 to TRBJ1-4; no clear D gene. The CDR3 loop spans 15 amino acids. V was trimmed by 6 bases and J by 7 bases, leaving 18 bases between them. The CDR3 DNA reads TGTGCCAGCAGCTCTACCGACGGGATAGCTGAAAAACTGTTTTTT. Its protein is CASSSTDGIAEKLFF.

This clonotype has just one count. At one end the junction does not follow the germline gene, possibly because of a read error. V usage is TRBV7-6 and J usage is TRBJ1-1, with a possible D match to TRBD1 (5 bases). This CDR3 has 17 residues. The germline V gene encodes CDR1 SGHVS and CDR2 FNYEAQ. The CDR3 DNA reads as TGTGCCAGCAGCTTAGCGGCGGGGGAATACATGAACACTGAAGCTTTATTT. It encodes CASSLAAGEYMNTEALF.

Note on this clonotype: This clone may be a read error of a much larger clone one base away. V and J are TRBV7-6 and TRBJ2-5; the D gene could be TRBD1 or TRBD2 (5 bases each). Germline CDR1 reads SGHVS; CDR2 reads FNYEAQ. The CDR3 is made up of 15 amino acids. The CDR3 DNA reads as TGTGCCAGCAGCTTAAGTTCCGGCAGCCCGGGGACCCAGAACTTC. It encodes CASSLSSGSPGTQNF.

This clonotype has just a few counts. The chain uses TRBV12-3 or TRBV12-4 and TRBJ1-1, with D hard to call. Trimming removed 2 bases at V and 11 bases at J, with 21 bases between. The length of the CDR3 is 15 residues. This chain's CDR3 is CASSLWVQDQHPAFF. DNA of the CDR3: TGTGCCAGCAGTTTATGGGTCCAGGACCAACACCCCGCTTTCTTT.

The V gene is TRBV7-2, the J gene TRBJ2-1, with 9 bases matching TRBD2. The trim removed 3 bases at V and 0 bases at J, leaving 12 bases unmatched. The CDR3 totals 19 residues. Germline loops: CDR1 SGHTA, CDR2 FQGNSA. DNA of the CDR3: TGTGCCAGCAGCTTGCGGGCAGGCGGGGGGGTTAGCTCCTACAATGAGCAGTTCTTC. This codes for CASSLRAGGGVSSYNEQFF.

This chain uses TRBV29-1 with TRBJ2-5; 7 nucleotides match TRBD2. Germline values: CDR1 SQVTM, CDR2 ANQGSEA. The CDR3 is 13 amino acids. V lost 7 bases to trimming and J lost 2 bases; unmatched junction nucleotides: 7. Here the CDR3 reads CSAPMGGQETQYF. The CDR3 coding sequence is TGCAGCGCTCCGATGGGGGGGCAAGAGACCCAGTACTTC.

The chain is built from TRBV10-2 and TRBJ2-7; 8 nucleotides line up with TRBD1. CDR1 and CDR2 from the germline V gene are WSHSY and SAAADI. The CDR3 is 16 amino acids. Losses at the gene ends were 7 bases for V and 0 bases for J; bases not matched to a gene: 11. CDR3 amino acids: CASKRTGFQSSYEQYF. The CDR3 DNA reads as TGCGCCAGCAAGAGGACAGGGTTCCAAAGCTCCTACGAGCAGTACTTC.

The chain's CDR3 is CASSFGGPQFF. The CDR3 bases are TGTGCCAGCAGCTTCGGGGGGCCGCAGTTCTTC. V usage is TRBV11-3 and J usage is TRBJ2-1, with a weak D call TRBD2 (7 bases). Deletions cut 3 bases from V and 12 bases from J, with 9 bases between. There are 11 residues in the CDR3. CDR1 is SGHNT, CDR2 YENEEA, per germline.

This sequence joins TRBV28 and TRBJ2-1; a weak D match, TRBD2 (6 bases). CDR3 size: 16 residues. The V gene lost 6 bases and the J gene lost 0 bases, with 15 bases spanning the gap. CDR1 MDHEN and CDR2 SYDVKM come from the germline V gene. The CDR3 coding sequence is TGTGCCAGCAGCTCACCCCGGGGGAGCTCCTACAATGAGCAGTTCTTC. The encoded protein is CASSSPRGSSYNEQFF.

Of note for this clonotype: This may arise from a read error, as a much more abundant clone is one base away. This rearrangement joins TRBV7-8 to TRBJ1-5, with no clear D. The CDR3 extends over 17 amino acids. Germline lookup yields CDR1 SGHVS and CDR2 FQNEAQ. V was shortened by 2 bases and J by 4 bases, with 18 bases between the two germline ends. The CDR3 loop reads CASSLRSAGIENQPQHF. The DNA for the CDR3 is TGTGCCAGCAGCTTACGGTCCGCTGGCATTGAAAATCAGCCCCAGCATTTT. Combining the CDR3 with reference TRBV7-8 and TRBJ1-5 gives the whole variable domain GAGVSQSPRYKVAKRGQDVALRCDPISGHVSLFWYQQALGQGPEFLTYFQNEAQLDKSGLPSDRFFAERPEGSVSTLKIQRTQQEDSAVYLCASSLRSAGIENQPQHFGDGTRLSIL.

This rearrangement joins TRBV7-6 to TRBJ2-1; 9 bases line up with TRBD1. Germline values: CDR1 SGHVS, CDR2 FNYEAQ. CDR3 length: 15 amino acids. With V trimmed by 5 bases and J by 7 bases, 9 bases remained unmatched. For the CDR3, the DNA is TGTGCCAGCAGCCTATTCCCGACAGGGGGAAATGAGCAGTTCTTC. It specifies CASSLFPTGGNEQFF.

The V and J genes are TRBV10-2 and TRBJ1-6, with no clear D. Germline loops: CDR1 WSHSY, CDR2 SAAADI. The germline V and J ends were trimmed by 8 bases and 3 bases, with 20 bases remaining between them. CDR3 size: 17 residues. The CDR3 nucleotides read TGCGCCAGCCGAGACGTGACCCAACGGGGCTATAATTCACCCCTCCACTTT. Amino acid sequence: CASRDVTQRGYNSPLHF.

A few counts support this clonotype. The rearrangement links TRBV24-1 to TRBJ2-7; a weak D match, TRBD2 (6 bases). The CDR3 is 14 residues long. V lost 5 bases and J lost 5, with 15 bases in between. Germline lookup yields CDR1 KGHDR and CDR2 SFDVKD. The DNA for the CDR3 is TGTGCCACCAGTGGGGGAGGAGGGATCCACGAGCAGTACTTC. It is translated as CATSGGGGIHEQYF.

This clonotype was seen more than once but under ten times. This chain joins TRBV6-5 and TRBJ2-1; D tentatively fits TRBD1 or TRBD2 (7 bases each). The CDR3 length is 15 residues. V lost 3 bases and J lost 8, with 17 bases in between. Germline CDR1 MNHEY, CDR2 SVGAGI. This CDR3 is CASSYQGGGLDEQFF. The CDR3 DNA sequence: TGTGCCAGCAGTTATCAGGGAGGGGGCTTGGATGAGCAGTTCTTC.

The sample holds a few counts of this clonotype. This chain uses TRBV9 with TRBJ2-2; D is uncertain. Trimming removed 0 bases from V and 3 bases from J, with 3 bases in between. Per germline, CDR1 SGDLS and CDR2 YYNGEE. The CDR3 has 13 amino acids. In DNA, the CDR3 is TGTGCCAGCAGCGTAGTGGACACCGGGGAGCTGTTTTTT. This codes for CASSVVDTGELFF.

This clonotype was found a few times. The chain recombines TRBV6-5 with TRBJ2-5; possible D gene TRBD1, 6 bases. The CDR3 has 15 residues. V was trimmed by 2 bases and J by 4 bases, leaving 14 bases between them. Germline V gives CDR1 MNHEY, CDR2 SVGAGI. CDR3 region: CASSYRTGTLETQYF. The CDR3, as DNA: TGTGCCAGCAGTTACCGCACAGGGACCTTAGAGACCCAGTACTTC.

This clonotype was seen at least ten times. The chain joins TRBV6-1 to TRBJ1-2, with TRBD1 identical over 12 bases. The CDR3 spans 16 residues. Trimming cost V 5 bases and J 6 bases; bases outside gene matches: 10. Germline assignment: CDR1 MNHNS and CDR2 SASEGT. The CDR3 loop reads CASSSRPGQGAHGYTF. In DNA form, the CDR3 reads TGTGCCAGCAGTTCCAGACCGGGACAGGGGGCCCATGGCTACACCTTC.

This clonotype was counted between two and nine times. The CDR3 sequence is CASSSWGVGETQYF. CDR3 nucleotides: TGTGCCAGCAGCTCGTGGGGGGTAGGAGAGACCCAGTACTTC. The gene calls are TRBV11-2 and TRBJ2-5; a weak D match, TRBD2 (6 bases). The germline V gene has CDR1 SGHAT and CDR2 FQNNGV. The CDR3 covers 14 residues. Trimming left V 4 bases short and J 4 bases short, with 13 bases between.

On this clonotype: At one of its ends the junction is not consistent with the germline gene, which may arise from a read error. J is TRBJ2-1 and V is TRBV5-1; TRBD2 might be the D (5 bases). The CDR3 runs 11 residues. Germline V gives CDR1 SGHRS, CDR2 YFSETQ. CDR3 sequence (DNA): TGCGCCAGCAGCGACTACGATGAGCAGTTCTTC. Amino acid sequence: CASSDYDEQFF.

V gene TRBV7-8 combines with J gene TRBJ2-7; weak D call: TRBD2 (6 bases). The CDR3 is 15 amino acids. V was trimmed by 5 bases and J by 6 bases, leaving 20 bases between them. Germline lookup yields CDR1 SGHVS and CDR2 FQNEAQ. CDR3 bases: TGTGCCAGCAGCCCCCCGGGTCCCGGGGGTGGCGAGCAGTACTTC. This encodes CASSPPGPGGGEQYF.

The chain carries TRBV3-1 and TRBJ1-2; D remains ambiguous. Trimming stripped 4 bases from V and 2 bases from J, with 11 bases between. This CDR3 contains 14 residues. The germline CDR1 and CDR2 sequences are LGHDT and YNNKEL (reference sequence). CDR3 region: CASSRIGINYGYTF. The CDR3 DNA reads TGTGCCAGCAGCCGCATCGGAATCAACTATGGCTACACCTTC.